This T cell receptor beta chain was sequenced in a study of ipilimumab plus nivolumab after autologous stem cell transplantation. The data were produced by immunoSEQ multiplex PCR, yet TCRdb's version contains in-frame clones alone and is incomplete. The sample has about 40,000 clones, almost 95% seen once; the top ten hold under 1%. The CDR3 runs to 16 residues. In germline, CDR1 is LNHDA, CDR2 SQIVND (reference sequence). V lost 3 bases to trimming and J lost 2 bases; unmatched junction nucleotides: 8. Patients got ipilimumab 1 mg/kg beginning 14 to 28 days post-transplant. Dosing: nivolumab 3 mg/kg IV, weeks 1, 4, 7, 10, then every two weeks to week 26.

The chain couples TRBV19 to TRBJ2-7; the match to TRBD1 covers 9 bases. Sample: PBMCs, taken in a trial of ipilimumab plus nivolumab as post-transplant consolidation. The receptor comes from a male donor with multiple myeloma. CDR3 sequence (DNA): TGTGCCAGTAGTATGAATCGGGGACAGGGCGCCTACGAGCAGTACTTC. It translates to CASSMNRGQGAYEQYF. Full variable domain (remainder filled in from reference TRBV19 and TRBJ2-7): DGGITQSPKYLFRKEGQNVTLSCEQNLNHDAMYWYRQDPGQGLRLIYYSQIVNDFQKGDIAEGYSVSREKKESFPLTVTSAQKNPTAFYLCASSMNRGQGAYEQYFGPGTRLTVT.